Ten or more counts support the clone carrying this TCR beta chain. Its target is unknown. The CDR3 has 15 amino acids. V lost 6 bases and J lost 9, with 21 bases in between. This sample was taken from a study of T cell repertoires in cytomegalovirus infection. Study at large: Both recently identified HLA-C-restricted and well-studied HLA-B-restricted CMV epitopes were used in the study.

TCRdb reprocessed the reads with MiXCR, giving one entry per CDR3 protein. The sample holds some 940,000 distinct CDR3 sequences, approximately 32% seen once. General study findings and limits: Public TCR beta family frequency separated CMV-and-HLA carriers, including in an independent cohort. CMV-specific TCR beta clonotypes restricted by HLA-C were the ones dominating the ex vivo response.

Sequenced material: cultured CD8+ T cells from PBMCs, taken from culture after CMV antigen stimulation. The source of this sequence is a human donor in good health (CMV status not recorded). Some clones in this sample may be carry-over from other donors' samples. V and J are TRBV12-3 or TRBV12-4 and TRBJ2-1, with D perhaps TRBD1 (5 bases). The CDR3 spells CASSSPDINVAEQFF. CDR3 coding DNA: TGTGCCAGCAGCTCGCCGGACATCAACGTGGCTGAGCAGTTCTTC.